Below, 21 T cell receptor beta chains from the same sample are listed, as sequenced in a study of naive and memory T cell subsets. The library had UMIs added by 3' ligation of an oligonucleotide to TCR cDNA. The SP2 primer and nested alpha and beta constant region primers amplified ligated cDNA in four rounds. MiXCR, applied by TCRdb to the 5' RACE reads, yields one record per CDR3 protein. The profile covers roughly 56,000 distinct CDR3 sequences, with 7.2% appearing a single time and around 9.6% taken by the ten largest. All receptors come from a male donor in good health.

V and J are TRBV2 and TRBJ2-1; 9 bases agree with TRBD1. Germline V lookup: CDR1 SNHLY, CDR2 FYNNEI. Trimming removed 0 bases from V and 12 bases from J; junction bases left unmatched: 12. The CDR3 runs 16 residues. CDR3 in amino acids: CASSEAGDRGRHGQFF. The CDR3, as DNA: TGTGCCAGCAGTGAAGCGGGCGACAGGGGGAGGCATGGGCAGTTCTTC.

This clonotype has at least ten counts. The chain links TRBV7-6 to TRBJ2-5; D remains ambiguous. V was clipped by 4 bases and J by 5 bases, with 11 bases between them. This CDR3 has 13 amino acids. Germline-derived CDR1 and CDR2 are SGHVS and FNYEAQ. The CDR3: CASSSSSWETQYF. CDR3 nucleotide sequence: TGTGCCAGCAGCTCATCTAGTTGGGAGACCCAGTACTTC.

CDR3 loop: CASSLFSENTEAFF. CDR3 DNA sequence: TGTGCCAGCAGCTTATTTTCGGAGAATACTGAAGCTTTCTTT. V usage is TRBV11-2 and J usage is TRBJ1-1; D ambiguous. This CDR3 is 14 amino acids long. Germline CDR1 SGHAT, CDR2 FQNNGV. With 2 bases removed from V and 5 bases from J, the gap between germline ends came to 12 bases.

This chain uses TRBV10-2 with TRBJ1-6; no clear D gene. There are 14 residues in the CDR3. V shed 2 bases and J shed 7 bases, with 9 bases lying between them. Per germline, CDR1 WSHSY and CDR2 SAAADI. The CDR3 DNA reads TGCGCCAGCAGTGAGGTTGGGCTGAATTCACCCCTCCACTTT. The encoded protein is CASSEVGLNSPLHF.

V and J are TRBV4-2 and TRBJ2-1; D perhaps matches TRBD2 (5 bases). V was pared by 0 bases and J by 5 bases, with 14 bases between. Per germline, CDR1 LGHNA and CDR2 YNFKEQ. The CDR3 runs to 16 residues. CDR3 in DNA: TGTGCCAGCAGCCAAGAGTTCGAGGACTTCAACAATGAGCAGTTCTTC. It specifies CASSQEFEDFNNEQFF.

There are many counts of this clonotype. The chain couples TRBV7-6 to TRBJ1-3, with a weak D call TRBD1 (5 bases). V was cut by 1 base and J by 3 bases, with 13 bases left in between. The CDR3 is made up of 16 amino acids. Germline V gene sequence: CDR1 SGHVS, CDR2 FNYEAQ. The CDR3 sequence is CASSLDAGTLGNTIYF. In DNA, the CDR3 is TGTGCCAGCAGCTTAGACGCCGGGACTCTTGGAAACACCATATATTTT. The full variable domain, in which reference TRBV7-6 and TRBJ1-3 provide the parts outside the CDR3, is GAGVSQSPRYKVTKRGQDVALRCDPISGHVSLYWYRQALGQGPEFLTYFNYEAQQDKSGLPNDRFSAERPEGSISTLTIQRTEQRDSAMYRCASSLDAGTLGNTIYFGEGSWLTVV.

This clonotype appeared many times. The J gene is TRBJ2-5, the V gene TRBV29-1; 7 positions match TRBD1. The CDR3 is made up of 14 amino acids. The germline V gene encodes CDR1 SQVTM and CDR2 ANQGSEA. V lost 3 bases, J lost 2 bases, and 6 bases stayed unmatched. CDR3 amino acids: CSVERGPEQETQYF. In DNA, the CDR3 is TGCAGCGTTGAGAGGGGGCCAGAACAAGAGACCCAGTACTTC.

The chain links TRBV5-1 to TRBJ1-1; 11 bases align to TRBD1. Losses at the gene ends were 3 bases for V and 2 bases for J; bases not matched to a gene: 9. There are 17 residues in the CDR3. CDR1 is SGHRS, CDR2 YFSETQ, per germline. The CDR3 is CASSYRGQGGGNTEAFF. CDR3 bases: TGCGCCAGCAGCTACCGGGGACAGGGGGGGGGAAACACTGAAGCTTTCTTT.

This clonotype was observed many times. CDR3 amino acids: CASSPYGDYNEQFF. CDR3 DNA sequence: TGTGCCAGCAGTCCCTACGGGGACTACAATGAGCAGTTCTTC. The chain employs TRBV12-3 or TRBV12-4 and TRBJ2-1, with TRBD2 as a possible D gene (5 bases). V shed 5 bases and J shed 3 bases, with 11 bases lying between them. There are 14 residues in the CDR3.

There are many counts of this clonotype. This chain connects TRBV6-2 or TRBV6-3 to TRBJ2-3; TRBD2 matches 10 bases. V shed 4 bases, J shed 2 bases, and the junction held 3 bases outside the gene matches. CDR1 MNHEY and CDR2 SVGEGT come from the germline V gene. CDR3 length: 15 amino acids. CDR3 nucleotides: TGTGCCAGCAGTTCCGGGACTAGCGACACAGATACGCAGTATTTT. Amino acids: CASSSGTSDTDTQYF.

This chain connects TRBV20-1 to TRBJ1-3, with D possibly TRBD1 on 5 matching bases. Between the trimmed V and J ends, which lost 5 bases and 3 bases, there was a span of 17 bases. Germline CDR1 and CDR2: DFQATT and SNEGSKA (reference sequence). The length of the CDR3 is 15 residues. The CDR3, as DNA: TGCAGTGCTCTTTTGGGACTGGGGGGTGGAAACACCATATATTTT. Translation gives CSALLGLGGGNTIYF.

There are a few counts of this clonotype. This sequence joins TRBV19 and TRBJ2-1; TRBD1 might be the D (6 bases). Looked up from germline, CDR1 is LNHDA and CDR2 is SQIVND (reference sequence). The CDR3 is made up of 14 amino acids. The ends were cut back, 7 bases at V and 5 bases at J, with 15 bases in the middle. CDR3 protein: CASMDRASDNEQFF. The CDR3 DNA reads TGTGCCAGTATGGACAGAGCCTCTGACAATGAGCAGTTCTTC.

This clonotype was found many times. The rearrangement joins TRBV18 to TRBJ1-2; 10 bases are shared with TRBD1. CDR1 is KGHSH, CDR2 LQKENI, per germline. V was clipped by 3 bases and J by 4 bases; unmatched bases: 5. There are 15 residues in the CDR3. The CDR3 loop reads CASSPGTGVFYGYTF. DNA of the CDR3: TGTGCCAGCTCACCCGGGACAGGGGTTTTCTATGGCTACACCTTC.

In its sample, this clonotype was seen many times. This sequence joins TRBV7-2 and TRBJ1-2; unclear D gene. This CDR3 comprises 13 residues. The germline V and J ends were trimmed by 1 base and 5 bases, with 8 bases remaining between them. Germline V gene data show CDR1 as SGHTA and CDR2 as FQGNSA. CDR3 amino acids: CASSLGFVYGYTF. The CDR3 region has the DNA TGTGCCAGCAGCTTAGGATTTGTATATGGCTACACCTTC.

This clonotype was found many times. CDR3 DNA sequence: TGTGCCAGCTCACAACAGGAGAACTATGGCTACACCTTC. Its translation: CASSQQENYGYTF. This rearrangement joins TRBV18 to TRBJ1-2; maybe TRBD1 (5 bases). Between the trimmed V and J ends, which lost 4 bases and 2 bases, there was a span of 8 bases. This CDR3 spans 13 amino acids. CDR1 KGHSH and CDR2 LQKENI come from the germline V gene.

At least ten counts were recorded for this clonotype. The chain couples TRBV6-6 to TRBJ2-3; 7 nucleotides match TRBD1. CDR1 is MNHNY, CDR2 SVGAGI, per germline (reference sequence). The V and J ends lost 6 bases and 4 bases, in that order; junction bases with no gene match: 10. The CDR3 is made up of 15 amino acids. The CDR3 here is CASRETGRGSDTQYF. The CDR3 bases are TGTGCCAGCAGGGAGACAGGGCGAGGGTCAGATACGCAGTATTTT.

This clonotype was observed many times. The V and J genes are TRBV18 and TRBJ2-3; no clear D. Germline V gives CDR1 KGHSH, CDR2 LQKENI. The CDR3 loop spans 12 amino acids. V was pared by 6 bases and J by 7 bases, with 11 bases between. CDR3 residues: CASSPDRYTQYF. The CDR3 DNA reads as TGTGCCAGCTCGCCGGACCGTTATACGCAGTATTTT.

This chain connects TRBV7-9 to TRBJ1-1; 9 bases agree with TRBD1. The CDR3 is made up of 15 amino acids. Germline V gene sequence: CDR1 SEHNR, CDR2 FQNEAQ (reference sequence). The V and J ends lost 4 bases and 4 bases, in that order; junction bases with no gene match: 7. In DNA form, the CDR3 reads TGTGCCAGCAGCTACACAGGGGGCTGGAGCACTGAAGCTTTCTTT. The encoded protein is CASSYTGGWSTEAFF.

The V gene is TRBV5-1, the J gene TRBJ2-6; D not certain. Germline-derived CDR1 and CDR2 are SGHRS and YFSETQ. Trimming cost V 0 bases and J 1 base, with 5 bases left between them. The CDR3 extends over 15 amino acids. The CDR3 loop is CASSLVSSGANVLTF. The CDR3 region has the DNA TGCGCCAGCAGCTTGGTTTCATCTGGGGCCAACGTCCTGACTTTC.

This clonotype showed up just a few times. The chain uses TRBV6-5 and TRBJ2-2, with a tentative D call TRBD1 (6 bases). Trimming cost V 8 bases and J 0 bases, with 13 bases left between them. CDR3 length equals 15 residues. Germline-derived CDR1 and CDR2 are MNHEY and SVGAGI. The CDR3 sequence: CASRAGTTNTGELFF. DNA of the CDR3: TGTGCCAGCCGGGCCGGGACAACGAACACCGGGGAGCTGTTTTTT.

J is TRBJ2-2 and V is TRBV3-1; unclear D gene. The CDR3 contains 11 residues. The germline V gene encodes CDR1 LGHDT and CDR2 YNNKEL (reference sequence). The CDR3 DNA sequence: TGTGCTACCGGTGCCACCGGGGAGCTGTTTTTT. Translation gives CATGATGELFF.